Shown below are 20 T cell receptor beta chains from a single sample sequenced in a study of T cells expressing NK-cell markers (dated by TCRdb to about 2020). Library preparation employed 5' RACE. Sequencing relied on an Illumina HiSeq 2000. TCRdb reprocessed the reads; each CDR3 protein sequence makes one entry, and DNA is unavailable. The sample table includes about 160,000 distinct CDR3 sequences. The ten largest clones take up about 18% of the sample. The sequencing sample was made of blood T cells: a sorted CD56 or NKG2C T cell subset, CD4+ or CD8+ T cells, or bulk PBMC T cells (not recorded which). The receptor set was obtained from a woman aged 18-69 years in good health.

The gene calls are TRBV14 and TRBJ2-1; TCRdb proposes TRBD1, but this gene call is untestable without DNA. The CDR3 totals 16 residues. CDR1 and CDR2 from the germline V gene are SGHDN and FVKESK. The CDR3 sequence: CASSRQQGTHHNEQFF.

The CDR3 here is CSVDADRAGNTIYF. The chain links TRBV29-1 to TRBJ1-3; TCRdb returns TRBD1, unconfirmable since there is no DNA. From germline, CDR1 is SQVTM and CDR2 ANQGSEA. The CDR3 has 14 amino acids.

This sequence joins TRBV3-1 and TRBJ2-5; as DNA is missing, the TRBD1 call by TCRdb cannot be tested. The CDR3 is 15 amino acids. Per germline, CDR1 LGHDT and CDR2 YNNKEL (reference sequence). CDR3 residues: CASSQAPGAGQTQYF.

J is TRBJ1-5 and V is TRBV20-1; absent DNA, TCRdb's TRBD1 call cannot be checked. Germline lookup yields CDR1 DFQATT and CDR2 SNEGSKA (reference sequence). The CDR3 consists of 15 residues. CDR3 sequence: CSATTGQSRNQPQHF.

Here the CDR3 reads CASSLPPGQGGEQYF. The chain uses TRBV11-1 and TRBJ2-7; TCRdb proposes TRBD1, but this gene call is untestable without DNA. The CDR3 runs 15 residues. Germline values: CDR1 SGHAT, CDR2 FQDESV (reference sequence).

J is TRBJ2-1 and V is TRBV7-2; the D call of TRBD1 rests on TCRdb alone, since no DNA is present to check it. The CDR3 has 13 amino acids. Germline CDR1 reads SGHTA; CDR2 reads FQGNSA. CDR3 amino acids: CASSLGGHNEQFF.

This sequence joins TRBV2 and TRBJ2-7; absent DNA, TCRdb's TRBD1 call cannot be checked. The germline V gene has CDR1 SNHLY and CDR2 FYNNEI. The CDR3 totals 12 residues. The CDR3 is CASKGQGNEQYF.

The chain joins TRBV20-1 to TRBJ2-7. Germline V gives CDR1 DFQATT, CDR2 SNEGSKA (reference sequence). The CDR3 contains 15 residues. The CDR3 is CSARDERDNSYEQYF.

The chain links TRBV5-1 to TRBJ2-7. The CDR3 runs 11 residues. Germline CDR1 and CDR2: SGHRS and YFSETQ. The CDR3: CASRQDYEQYF.

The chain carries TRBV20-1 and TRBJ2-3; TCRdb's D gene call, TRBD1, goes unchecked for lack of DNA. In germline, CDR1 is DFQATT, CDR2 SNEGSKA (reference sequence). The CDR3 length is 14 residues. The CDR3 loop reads CSASRGPRTDTQYF.

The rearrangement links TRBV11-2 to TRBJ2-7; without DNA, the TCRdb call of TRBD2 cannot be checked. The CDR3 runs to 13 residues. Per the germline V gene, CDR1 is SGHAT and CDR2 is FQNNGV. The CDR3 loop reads CASSVDYFYEQYF.

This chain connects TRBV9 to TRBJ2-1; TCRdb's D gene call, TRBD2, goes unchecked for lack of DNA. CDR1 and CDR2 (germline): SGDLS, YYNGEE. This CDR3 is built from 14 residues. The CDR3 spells CASSPGPSRGEQFF. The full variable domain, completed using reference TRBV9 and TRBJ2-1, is DSGVTQTPKHLITATGQRVTLRCSPRSGDLSVYWYQQSLDQGLQFLIQYYNGEERAKGNILERFSAQQFPDLHSELNLSSLELGDSALYFCASSPGPSRGEQFFGPGTRLTVL.

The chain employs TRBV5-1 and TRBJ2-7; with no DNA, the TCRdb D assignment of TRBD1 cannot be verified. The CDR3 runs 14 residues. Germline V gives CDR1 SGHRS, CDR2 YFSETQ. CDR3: CASSLETGTYEQYF.

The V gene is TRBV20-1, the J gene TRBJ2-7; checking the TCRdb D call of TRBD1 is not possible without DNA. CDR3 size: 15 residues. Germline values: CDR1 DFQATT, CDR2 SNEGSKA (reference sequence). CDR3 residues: CSARDPTAFFYEQYF.

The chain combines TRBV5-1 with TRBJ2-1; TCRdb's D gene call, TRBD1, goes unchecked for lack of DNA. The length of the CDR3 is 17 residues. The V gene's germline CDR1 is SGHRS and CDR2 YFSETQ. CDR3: CASSPGGLRVSYNEQFF.

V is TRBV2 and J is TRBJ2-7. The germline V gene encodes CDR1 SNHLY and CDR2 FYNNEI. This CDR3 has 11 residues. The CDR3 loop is CASSVGYEQYF.

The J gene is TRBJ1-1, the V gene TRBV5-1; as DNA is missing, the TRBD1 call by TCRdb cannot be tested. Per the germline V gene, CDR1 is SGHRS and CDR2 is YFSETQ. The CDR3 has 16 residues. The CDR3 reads CASSLDPQRSDTEAFF.

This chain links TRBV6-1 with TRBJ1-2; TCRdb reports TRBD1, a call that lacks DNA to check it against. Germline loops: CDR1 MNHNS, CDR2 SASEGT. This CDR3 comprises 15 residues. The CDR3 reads CASSPRDRAVYGYTF.

The CDR3 protein is CSARDSRVVYNEQFF. V gene TRBV20-1 combines with J gene TRBJ2-1; TCRdb indicates TRBD1, and absent DNA this call remains unverified. This CDR3 contains 15 residues. CDR1 DFQATT and CDR2 SNEGSKA come from the germline V gene (reference sequence).

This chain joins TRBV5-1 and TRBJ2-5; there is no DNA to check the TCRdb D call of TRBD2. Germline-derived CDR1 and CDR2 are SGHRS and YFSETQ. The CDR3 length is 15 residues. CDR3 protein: CASSPSAGGKETQYF.